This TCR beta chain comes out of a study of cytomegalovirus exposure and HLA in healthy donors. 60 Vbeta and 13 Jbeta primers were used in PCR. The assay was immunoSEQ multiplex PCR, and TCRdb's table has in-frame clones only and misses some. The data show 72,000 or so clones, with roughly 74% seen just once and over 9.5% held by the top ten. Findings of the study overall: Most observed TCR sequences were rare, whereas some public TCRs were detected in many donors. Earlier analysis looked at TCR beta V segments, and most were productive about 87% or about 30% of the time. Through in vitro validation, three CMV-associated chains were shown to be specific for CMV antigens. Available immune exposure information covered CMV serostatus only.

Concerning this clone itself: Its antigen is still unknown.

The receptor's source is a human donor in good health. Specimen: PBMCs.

CDR3 residues: CASCHRGLSYNEQFF. The CDR3 DNA follows: TGTGCCAGCTGCCACAGGGGTCTCTCCTACAATGAGCAGTTCTTC. The chain recombines TRBV5-6 with TRBJ2-1; TRBD1 matches at 7 bases. The J segment lost 0 bases and the V segment lost 7 bases, leaving 7 bases of the junction unmatched. The CDR3 is 15 amino acids. Germline loops: CDR1 SGHDT, CDR2 YYEEEE.